These T cell receptor beta chains were read from a single sample in a study of blood T cell repertoires in COVID-19. Profiling relied on immunoSEQ multiplex PCR, and the TCRdb table lists in-frame clones only, not all of them. Seen here are about 230,000 clones, approximately 83% observed once, and the top ten hold 27%. The specimen sequenced was peripheral blood. All receptors come from a man aged 35-49 years with acute or convalescent COVID-19. Both conserved end residues are part of each CDR3. D genes are given only for firm matches. Clone size is given for some rows only: seen once, a few or many times, or a class if the clone is expanded.

V gene: TRBV2; J gene: TRBJ2-5; D gene: TRBD1; CDR3 length: 14; clone size: once; CDR3 DNA: TGTGCCAGCAGTGTCCGCGACAGGGCCGAGACCCAGTACTTC; CDR3 protein: CASSVRDRAETQYF
V gene: TRBV10-2; J gene: TRBJ2-5; D gene: TRBD1; CDR3 length: 13; clone size: -; CDR3 DNA: TGCGCCAGTAAGTCGACAGGGGGCGAGACCCAGTACTTC; CDR3 protein: CASKSTGGETQYF
V gene: TRBV7-2; J gene: TRBJ1-6; D gene: TRBD1; CDR3 length: 14; clone size: -; CDR3 DNA: TGTGCCAGCAGCTTTCGACAGGGGGGCTCACCCCTCCACTTT; CDR3 protein: CASSFRQGGSPLHF
V gene: TRBV19; J gene: TRBJ1-2; D gene: TRBD1; CDR3 length: 14; clone size: -; CDR3 DNA: TGTGCCAGTAGCTTCACAACAGGGGCGGAAGGCTACACCTTC; CDR3 protein: CASSFTTGAEGYTF
V gene: TRBV20-1; J gene: TRBJ1-1; D gene: -; CDR3 length: 11; clone size: -; CDR3 DNA: TGCAGTGCTAGATTAGGGGTGACGGCTTTCTTT; CDR3 protein: CSARLGVTAFF
V gene: TRBV27; J gene: TRBJ2-7; D gene: TRBD2; CDR3 length: 14; clone size: -; CDR3 DNA: TGTGCCAGCAGTTTAGCTAGCGGAGCTTACGAGCAGTACTTC; CDR3 protein: CASSLASGAYEQYF
V gene: TRBV24-1; J gene: TRBJ2-2; D gene: TRBD1; CDR3 length: 17; clone size: -; CDR3 DNA: TGTGCCACCAGTGCCAAGACAGGGGTCCTTGACACCGGGGAGCTGTTTTTT; CDR3 protein: CATSAKTGVLDTGELFF
V gene: TRBV5-5; J gene: TRBJ1-2; D gene: TRBD1; CDR3 length: 17; clone size: few; CDR3 DNA: TGTGCCAGCAGCCCCTCTAGGGCAGGGGGCGATTGGTATGGCTACACCTTC; CDR3 protein: CASSPSRAGGDWYGYTF
V gene: TRBV9; J gene: TRBJ1-1; D gene: -; CDR3 length: 14; clone size: -; CDR3 DNA: TGTGCCAGCAGCGTAACGACAGTCAACACTGAAGCTTTCTTT; CDR3 protein: CASSVTTVNTEAFF
V gene: TRBV30; J gene: TRBJ1-5; D gene: -; CDR3 length: 13; clone size: once; CDR3 DNA: TGTGCCTGGAGTGTACAGGGATCTCAGCCCCAGCATTTT; CDR3 protein: CAWSVQGSQPQHF
V gene: TRBV6-1; J gene: TRBJ2-7; D gene: -; CDR3 length: 16; clone size: -; CDR3 DNA: TGTGCCAGCAGTGAGATCGGTGGGAGAAGGACCTACGAGCAGTACTTC; CDR3 protein: CASSEIGGRRTYEQYF
V gene: TRBV12-5; J gene: TRBJ2-5; D gene: TRBD2; CDR3 length: 17; clone size: -; CDR3 DNA: TGTGCTAGTGGTTTGACGCAGACTAGCGGGAGGGAAGAGACCCAGTACTTC; CDR3 protein: CASGLTQTSGREETQYF
V gene: TRBV7-9; J gene: TRBJ2-3; D gene: TRBD1; CDR3 length: 11; clone size: -; CDR3 DNA: TGTGCCAGCAGGGGACAGGCCACGCAGTATTTT; CDR3 protein: CASRGQATQYF
V gene: TRBV19; J gene: TRBJ2-1; D gene: -; CDR3 length: 16; clone size: -; CDR3 DNA: TGTGCCAGTAGTATACCAGGAACAGGGGGAGGGGATGAGCAGTTCTTC; CDR3 protein: CASSIPGTGGGDEQFF
V gene: TRBV5-8; J gene: TRBJ2-1; D gene: TRBD2; CDR3 length: 15; clone size: -; CDR3 DNA: TGTGCCAGCAGCCGTAGCGGGAGTTCTTACAATGAGCAGTTCTTC; CDR3 protein: CASSRSGSSYNEQFF
V gene: TRBV24-1; J gene: TRBJ1-1; D gene: TRBD1; CDR3 length: 13; clone size: -; CDR3 DNA: TGTGCCACCAGTGATCGGACAGGGGCTGAAGCTTTCTTT; CDR3 protein: CATSDRTGAEAFF
V gene: TRBV14; J gene: TRBJ2-7; D gene: TRBD2; CDR3 length: 16; clone size: -; CDR3 DNA: TGTGCCAGCAGCCAAACCGGGACTAGCGGGACCCACGAGCAGTACTTC; CDR3 protein: CASSQTGTSGTHEQYF
V gene: TRBV5-5; J gene: TRBJ2-3; D gene: TRBD2; CDR3 length: 17; clone size: once; CDR3 DNA: TGTGCCAGCAGCCCGACCGGACTAGCGGGAGGCACAGATACGCAGTATTTT; CDR3 protein: CASSPTGLAGGTDTQYF
V gene: TRBV4-3; J gene: TRBJ2-1; D gene: -; CDR3 length: 13; clone size: few; CDR3 DNA: TGCGCCAGCAGCCAACTACCACGGGGTGAGCAGTTCTTC; CDR3 protein: CASSQLPRGEQFF
V gene: TRBV19; J gene: TRBJ2-3; D gene: TRBD2; CDR3 length: 15; clone size: -; CDR3 DNA: TGTGCCAGTAGTTGGTGGCTAGCGGCCACAGATACGCAGTATTTT; CDR3 protein: CASSWWLAATDTQYF
V gene: TRBV3-1/TRBV3-2; J gene: TRBJ1-4; D gene: TRBD1; CDR3 length: 14; clone size: -; CDR3 DNA: TGTGCCAGCAGTCTCACAGGGGGCAAAGAAAAACTGTTTTTT; CDR3 protein: CASSLTGGKEKLFF
V gene: TRBV15; J gene: TRBJ2-7; D gene: TRBD2; CDR3 length: 13; clone size: -; CDR3 DNA: TGTGCCACCAGCCCGGGACTAAACTACGAGCAGTACTTC; CDR3 protein: CATSPGLNYEQYF
V gene: TRBV6-5; J gene: TRBJ2-7; D gene: -; CDR3 length: 15; clone size: -; CDR3 DNA: TGTGCCAGCAGGGATGGTAGTGGGAGACCCTACGAGCAGTACTTC; CDR3 protein: CASRDGSGRPYEQYF
V gene: TRBV12-1; J gene: TRBJ2-2; D gene: -; CDR3 length: 16; clone size: -; CDR3 DNA: TGTGCCAGCAGCTCCCTACCGATACGGGACACCGGGGAGCTGTTTTTT; CDR3 protein: CASSSLPIRDTGELFF
V gene: TRBV18; J gene: TRBJ2-7; D gene: -; CDR3 length: 17; clone size: once; CDR3 DNA: TGTGCCAGCTCACCCCCCCCTAGGGGTGCCCTTTTCTACGAGCAGTACTTC; CDR3 protein: CASSPPPRGALFYEQYF
V gene: TRBV6-2/TRBV6-3; J gene: TRBJ2-7; D gene: TRBD2; CDR3 length: 15; clone size: -; CDR3 DNA: TGTGCCAGCAGTCAGTATACTAGCGGGAGTTACGAGCAGTACTTC; CDR3 protein: CASSQYTSGSYEQYF
V gene: TRBV19; J gene: TRBJ2-1; D gene: -; CDR3 length: 16; clone size: few; CDR3 DNA: TGTGCCAGTAGTCCAGGACTCAAATACTCCTACAATGAGCAGTTCTTC; CDR3 protein: CASSPGLKYSYNEQFF
V gene: TRBV5-1; J gene: TRBJ1-2; D gene: -; CDR3 length: 14; clone size: -; CDR3 DNA: TGCGCCAGCAGCTTGGTCGGCAGGATTTATGGCTACACCTTC; CDR3 protein: CASSLVGRIYGYTF
V gene: TRBV11-2; J gene: TRBJ2-7; D gene: -; CDR3 length: 14; clone size: few; CDR3 DNA: TGTGCCAGCAGCTTCGACTCGACCTCCTACGAGCAGTACTTC; CDR3 protein: CASSFDSTSYEQYF
V gene: TRBV27; J gene: TRBJ1-2; D gene: -; CDR3 length: 14; clone size: -; CDR3 DNA: TGTGCCAGCAGTTCTACCACAGCCGGCCCTGGCTACACCTTC; CDR3 protein: CASSSTTAGPGYTF
V gene: TRBV4-1; J gene: TRBJ1-1; D gene: -; CDR3 length: 16; clone size: once; CDR3 DNA: TGCGCCAGCAGCCAAGTTCATGGGAACAGGGTACCTGAAGCTTTCTTT; CDR3 protein: CASSQVHGNRVPEAFF
V gene: TRBV5-1; J gene: TRBJ2-7; D gene: -; CDR3 length: 14; clone size: -; CDR3 DNA: TGCGCCAGCAGCCGAGACAGTTCCCCCTACGAGCAGTACTTC; CDR3 protein: CASSRDSSPYEQYF
V gene: TRBV21-1; J gene: TRBJ1-3; D gene: -; CDR3 length: 17; clone size: -; CDR3 DNA: TGTGCCAGGGCTACGGTATACCTGACAGGGGAAGGAAACACCATATATTTT; CDR3 protein: CARATVYLTGEGNTIYF
V gene: TRBV6-5; J gene: TRBJ2-2; D gene: TRBD1; CDR3 length: 14; clone size: few; CDR3 DNA: TGTGCCAGCAGTTACGGACAGGGGATCGGGGAGCTGTTTTTT; CDR3 protein: CASSYGQGIGELFF
V gene: TRBV18; J gene: TRBJ2-6; D gene: -; CDR3 length: 18; clone size: -; CDR3 DNA: TGTGCCAGCTCACCTACTATTTCCAGGGCTTCGGGGGCCAACGTCCTGACTTTC; CDR3 protein: CASSPTISRASGANVLTF
V gene: TRBV3-1/TRBV3-2; J gene: TRBJ1-1; D gene: -; CDR3 length: 13; clone size: -; CDR3 DNA: TGTGCCAGCAGCCCTACAGGGTACACTGAAGCTTTCTTT; CDR3 protein: CASSPTGYTEAFF
V gene: TRBV6-1; J gene: TRBJ1-3; D gene: -; CDR3 length: 15; clone size: -; CDR3 DNA: TGTGCCAGCAGTGACGACAACTTAACGGGAAACACCATATATTTT; CDR3 protein: CASSDDNLTGNTIYF
V gene: TRBV18; J gene: TRBJ1-5; D gene: TRBD1; CDR3 length: 13; clone size: -; CDR3 DNA: TGTGCCAGCTCACCTACAGGGGATCAGCCCCAGCATTTT; CDR3 protein: CASSPTGDQPQHF
V gene: TRBV5-1; J gene: TRBJ2-1; D gene: TRBD2; CDR3 length: 21; clone size: -; CDR3 DNA: TGCGCCAGCAGCTTGGGGACAGGGCGGTCGGCTAGCGGGAGTTCCTACAATGAGCAGTTCTTC; CDR3 protein: CASSLGTGRSASGSSYNEQFF
V gene: TRBV6-1; J gene: TRBJ1-5; D gene: -; CDR3 length: 19; clone size: -; CDR3 DNA: TGTGCCAGCAGTGAAGTGCAGGGGCGCCCGTCTTATAGCAATCAGCCCCAGCATTTT; CDR3 protein: CASSEVQGRPSYSNQPQHF
V gene: TRBV11-2; J gene: TRBJ2-7; D gene: TRBD1; CDR3 length: 16; clone size: -; CDR3 DNA: TGTGCCAGCAGCTTAGTGGGGACAGGGGGTCTATCGTCGCAGTACTTC; CDR3 protein: CASSLVGTGGLSSQYF
V gene: TRBV21-1; J gene: TRBJ2-1; D gene: -; CDR3 length: 19; clone size: -; CDR3 DNA: TGTGCCAGCAGCAAACCGGCGGGAGGGCTTTTATTTCCACACAATGAGCAGTTCTTC; CDR3 protein: CASSKPAGGLLFPHNEQFF
V gene: TRBV5-6; J gene: TRBJ2-4; D gene: -; CDR3 length: 14; clone size: -; CDR3 DNA: TGTGCCAGCAGCTTACCGGCAGGCAAAAACATTCAGTACTTC; CDR3 protein: CASSLPAGKNIQYF
V gene: TRBV27; J gene: TRBJ1-1; D gene: TRBD1; CDR3 length: 17; clone size: -; CDR3 DNA: TGTGCCAGCAGTAGCCGGGACAGGGGGAGCATGAACACTGAAGCTTTCTTT; CDR3 protein: CASSSRDRGSMNTEAFF
V gene: TRBV3-1/TRBV3-2; J gene: TRBJ1-1; D gene: -; CDR3 length: 12; clone size: -; CDR3 DNA: TGTGCCAGCAGCCTCACAGGGACTGAAGCTTTCTTT; CDR3 protein: CASSLTGTEAFF
V gene: TRBV19; J gene: TRBJ1-1; D gene: TRBD1; CDR3 length: 15; clone size: -; CDR3 DNA: TGTGCCAGTAGTATAGGGGGACAGCAGAACACTGAAGCTTTCTTT; CDR3 protein: CASSIGGQQNTEAFF
V gene: TRBV6-6; J gene: TRBJ1-6; D gene: -; CDR3 length: 16; clone size: -; CDR3 DNA: TGTGCCAGCAGTTACTCGTCAGGGCCCGATAATTCACCCCTCCACTTT; CDR3 protein: CASSYSSGPDNSPLHF
V gene: TRBV4-1; J gene: TRBJ2-6; D gene: -; CDR3 length: 16; clone size: -; CDR3 DNA: TGCGCCAGCAGACCGCCTCTACGGTTTGGGGCCAACGTCCTGACTTTC; CDR3 protein: CASRPPLRFGANVLTF
V gene: TRBV19; J gene: TRBJ1-2; D gene: TRBD1; CDR3 length: 13; clone size: -; CDR3 DNA: TGTGCCAGTAGTCTCCGACAGGGGGCTGGCTACACCTTC; CDR3 protein: CASSLRQGAGYTF
V gene: TRBV15; J gene: TRBJ2-7; D gene: -; CDR3 length: 15; clone size: -; CDR3 DNA: TGTGCCACCAGCAGAGTATGGAGGGGAGGCTACGAGCAGTACTTC; CDR3 protein: CATSRVWRGGYEQYF
V gene: TRBV7-8; J gene: TRBJ2-7; D gene: TRBD1; CDR3 length: 16; clone size: -; CDR3 DNA: TGTGCCAGCAGCTCACGAAACCGGGACAGCTCCTACGAGCAGTACTTC; CDR3 protein: CASSSRNRDSSYEQYF
V gene: TRBV12-3/TRBV12-4; J gene: TRBJ1-1; D gene: -; CDR3 length: 11; clone size: -; CDR3 DNA: TGTGCCAGCAGCCCCGGGAGGTCAGCTTTCTTT; CDR3 protein: CASSPGRSAFF
V gene: TRBV18; J gene: TRBJ1-4; D gene: TRBD1; CDR3 length: 17; clone size: -; CDR3 DNA: TGTGCCAGCTCACCACGCGGGACAGGGCTAACTAATGAAAAACTGTTTTTT; CDR3 protein: CASSPRGTGLTNEKLFF
V gene: TRBV2; J gene: TRBJ1-1; D gene: -; CDR3 length: 13; clone size: -; CDR3 DNA: TGTGCCAGCAGTGGGGGGGGGTACACTGAAGCTTTCTTT; CDR3 protein: CASSGGGYTEAFF
V gene: TRBV9; J gene: TRBJ2-7; D gene: TRBD1; CDR3 length: 14; clone size: -; CDR3 DNA: TGTGCCAGCAGCCCTAACCCGGACAGGGTGGAACAGTACTTC; CDR3 protein: CASSPNPDRVEQYF
V gene: TRBV24-1; J gene: TRBJ2-5; D gene: -; CDR3 length: 16; clone size: -; CDR3 DNA: TGTGCCACCAGTGATCCCAGGACAGAGTACCAAGAGACCCAGTACTTC; CDR3 protein: CATSDPRTEYQETQYF
V gene: TRBV20-1; J gene: TRBJ2-1; D gene: -; CDR3 length: 10; clone size: -; CDR3 DNA: TGCAGTGCTAGGATGGGGGGGCAGTTCTTC; CDR3 protein: CSARMGGQFF